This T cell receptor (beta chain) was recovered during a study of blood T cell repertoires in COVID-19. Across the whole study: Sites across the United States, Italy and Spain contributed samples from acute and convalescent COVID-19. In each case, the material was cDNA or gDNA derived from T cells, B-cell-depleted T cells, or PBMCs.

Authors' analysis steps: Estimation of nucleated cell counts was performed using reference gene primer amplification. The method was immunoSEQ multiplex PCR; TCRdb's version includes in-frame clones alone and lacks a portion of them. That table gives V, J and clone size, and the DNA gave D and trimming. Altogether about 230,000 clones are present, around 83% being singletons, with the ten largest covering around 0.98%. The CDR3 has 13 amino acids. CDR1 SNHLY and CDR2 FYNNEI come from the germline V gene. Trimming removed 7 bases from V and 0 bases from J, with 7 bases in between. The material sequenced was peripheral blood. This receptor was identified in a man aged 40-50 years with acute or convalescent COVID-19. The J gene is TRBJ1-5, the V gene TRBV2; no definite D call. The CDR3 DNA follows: TGTGCCAGCAACCGGGTTAGCAATCAGCCCCAGCATTTT. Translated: CASNRVSNQPQHF.